This TCR beta chain was sequenced in a study of response to subunit inactivated influenza vaccine. Whole-study findings and limits: The authors suggested that every seasonal influenza vaccination recruits few new T cells.

CDR3 length: 15 amino acids. V was pared by 2 bases and J by 5 bases, with 15 bases between. Using its own MiXCR run on the RT-PCR reads, TCRdb lists one record per CDR3 protein. Among 650,000 to 800,000 distinct CDR3 sequences listed, roughly 18% were seen once. This clonotype was seen a few times. Its target is not known. The J gene is TRBJ1-2, the V gene TRBV12-3 or TRBV12-4, with TRBD1 as a possible D gene (6 bases). The receptor comes from a man aged 50 to 59 who received an inactivated influenza vaccine. This specimen consisted of PBMCs from blood, obtained 4 to 6 days after vaccination. CDR3 sequence: CASSLTLEGGYGYTF. The CDR3 nucleotides are TGTGCCAGCAGTTTAACTCTAGAAGGGGGTTATGGCTACACCTTC.